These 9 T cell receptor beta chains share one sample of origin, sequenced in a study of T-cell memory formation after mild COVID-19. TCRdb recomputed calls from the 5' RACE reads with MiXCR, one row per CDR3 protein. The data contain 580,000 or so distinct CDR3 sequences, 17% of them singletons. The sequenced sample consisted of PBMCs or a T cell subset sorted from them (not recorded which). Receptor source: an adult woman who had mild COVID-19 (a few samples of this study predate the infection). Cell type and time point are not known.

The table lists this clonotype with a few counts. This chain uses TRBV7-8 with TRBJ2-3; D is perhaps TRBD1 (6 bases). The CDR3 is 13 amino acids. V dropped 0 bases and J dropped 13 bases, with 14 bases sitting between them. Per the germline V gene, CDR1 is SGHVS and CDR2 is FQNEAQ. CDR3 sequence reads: CASSLAVGGTKYF. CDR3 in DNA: TGTGCCAGCAGCTTAGCGGTAGGGGGTACCAAGTATTTT. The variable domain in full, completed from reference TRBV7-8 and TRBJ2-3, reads GAGVSQSPRYKVAKRGQDVALRCDPISGHVSLFWYQQALGQGPEFLTYFQNEAQLDKSGLPSDRFFAERPEGSVSTLKIQRTQQEDSAVYLCASSLAVGGTKYFGPGTRLTVL.

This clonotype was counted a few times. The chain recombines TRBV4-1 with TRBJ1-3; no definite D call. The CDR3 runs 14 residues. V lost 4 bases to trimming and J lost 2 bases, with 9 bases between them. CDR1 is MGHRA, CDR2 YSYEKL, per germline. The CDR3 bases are TGCGCCAGCAGCCCTTCGAGGGCTGGAAACACCATATATTTT. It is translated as CASSPSRAGNTIYF.

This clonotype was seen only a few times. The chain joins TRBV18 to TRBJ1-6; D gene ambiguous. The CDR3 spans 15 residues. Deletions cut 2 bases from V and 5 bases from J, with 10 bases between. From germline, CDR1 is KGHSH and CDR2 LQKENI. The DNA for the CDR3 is TGTGCCAGCTCACCAGTGGGATTTGATAATTCACCCCTCCACTTT. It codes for CASSPVGFDNSPLHF.

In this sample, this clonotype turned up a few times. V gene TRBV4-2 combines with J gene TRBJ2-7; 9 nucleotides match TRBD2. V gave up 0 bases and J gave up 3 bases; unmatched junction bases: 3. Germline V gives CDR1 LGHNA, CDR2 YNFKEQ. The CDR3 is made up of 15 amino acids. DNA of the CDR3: TGTGCCAGCAGCCAAGAAGATAGCGGGAGCTACGAGCAGTACTTC. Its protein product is CASSQEDSGSYEQYF.

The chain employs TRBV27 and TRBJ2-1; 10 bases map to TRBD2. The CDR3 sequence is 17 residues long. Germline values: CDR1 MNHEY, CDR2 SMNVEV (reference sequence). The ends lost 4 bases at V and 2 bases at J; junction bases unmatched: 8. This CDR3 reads CASSSTATSGTYNEQFF. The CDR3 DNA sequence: TGTGCCAGCAGTTCTACGGCCACTAGCGGGACCTACAATGAGCAGTTCTTC.

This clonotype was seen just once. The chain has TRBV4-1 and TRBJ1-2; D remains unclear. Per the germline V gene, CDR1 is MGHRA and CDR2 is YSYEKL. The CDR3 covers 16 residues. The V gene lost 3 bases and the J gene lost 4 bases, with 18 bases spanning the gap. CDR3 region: CASSHPSAGAVYGYTF. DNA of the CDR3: TGCGCCAGCAGCCATCCATCGGCAGGAGCAGTCTATGGCTACACCTTC.

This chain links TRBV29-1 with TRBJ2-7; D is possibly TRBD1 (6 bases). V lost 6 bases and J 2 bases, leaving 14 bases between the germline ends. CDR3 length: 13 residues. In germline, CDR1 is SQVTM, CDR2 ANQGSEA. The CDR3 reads CSVLQGTTYEQYF. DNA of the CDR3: TGCAGCGTGCTTCAGGGGACAACCTACGAGCAGTACTTC.

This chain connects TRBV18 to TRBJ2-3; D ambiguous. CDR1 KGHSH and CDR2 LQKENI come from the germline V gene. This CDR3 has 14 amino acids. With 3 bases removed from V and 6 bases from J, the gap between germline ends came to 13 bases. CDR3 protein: CASSPPESIDTQYF. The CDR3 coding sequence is TGTGCCAGCTCACCTCCAGAGTCGATTGATACGCAGTATTTT. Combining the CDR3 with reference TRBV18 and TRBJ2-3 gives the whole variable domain NAGVMQNPRHLVRRRGQEARLRCSPMKGHSHVYWYRQLPEEGLKFMVYLQKENIIDESGMPKERFSAEFPKEGPSILRIQQVVRGDSAAYFCASSPPESIDTQYFGPGTRLTVL.

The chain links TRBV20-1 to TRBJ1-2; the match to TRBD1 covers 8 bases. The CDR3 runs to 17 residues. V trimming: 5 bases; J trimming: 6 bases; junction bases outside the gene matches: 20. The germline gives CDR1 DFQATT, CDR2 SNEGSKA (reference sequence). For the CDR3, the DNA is TGCAGTGCTCCCTCGGGATTTGAGACAGGGGCCCTGGATGGCTACACCTTC. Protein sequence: CSAPSGFETGALDGYTF.